A single sample gave rise to the 29 T cell receptor beta chains below, sequenced in a study of T cells in Graves' hyperthyroidism and ophthalmopathy (dated by TCRdb to between 2018 and 2020). Receptor libraries were prepared by multiplex PCR. The sample was run on an Illumina HiSeq 2000. TCR beta CDR3 regions were amplified from RNA transcripts. A first-round RT-PCR of the TCR CDR3 used the HTBI primer set with the Qiagen OneStep RT-PCR kit. The public reads were reprocessed in TCRdb via fastp at Q25 and MiXCR, keeping in-frame beta chains. Each entry merges the rows of one CDR3 protein and shows their most common DNA and genes. Within this sample are about 350,000 distinct CDR3 sequences, with 15% to 20% of them counted one time only. Jointly, the top ten make up approximately 4% of the sample. Material for sequencing was blood. These TCRs come from a woman under 30 with Graves' hyperthyroidism.

This clonotype was counted only a few times. The V gene is TRBV28, the J gene TRBJ2-2; TRBD2 matches 7 bases. V was clipped by 10 bases and J by 0 bases; unmatched bases: 5. The CDR3 is 14 residues long. Germline V gene lookup returns CDR1 MDHEN and CDR2 SYDVKM. CDR3 DNA sequence: TGTGCCACCGGGGGGAACGCGAACACCGGGGAGCTGTTTTTT. Translation gives CATGGNANTGELFF.

In its sample, this clonotype was seen once. This clone may be a read error of a much larger clone one base away. The chain uses TRBV7-9 and TRBJ1-1; a possible D gene is TRBD1 (5 bases). V lost 5 bases, J lost 11 bases, and 18 bases lay in between. Germline assignment: CDR1 SEHNR and CDR2 FQNEAQ (reference sequence). This CDR3 is 13 amino acids long. The chain's CDR3 is CASSPRTWVGAFF. The CDR3 nucleotides read TGTGCCAGCAGCCCCCGGACATGGGTCGGGGCTTTCTTT.

The J gene is TRBJ1-5, the V gene TRBV7-3; 9 bases agree with TRBD1. The CDR3 has 15 amino acids. The V and J ends lost 3 bases and 5 bases, in that order; junction bases with no gene match: 5. Germline V lookup: CDR1 SGHTA, CDR2 FQGTGA. As DNA, the CDR3 is TGTGCCAGCAGCTTCGGACAGGGGAATCATCAGCCCCAGCATTTT. Translation: CASSFGQGNHQPQHF.

This clonotype was observed a handful of times. The chain carries TRBV2 and TRBJ1-3; weak D call: TRBD1 (5 bases). CDR1 SNHLY and CDR2 FYNNEI come from the germline V gene. V shed 2 bases and J shed 4 bases, with 9 bases lying between them. The CDR3 totals 14 residues. In DNA form, the CDR3 reads TGTGCCAGCAGTGAATTTGCAGGGGGAAACACCATATATTTT. Translated: CASSEFAGGNTIYF. The whole variable domain, remainder taken from reference TRBV2 and TRBJ1-3, is EPEVTQTPSHQVTQMGQEVILRCVPISNHLYFYWYRQILGQKVEFLVSFYNNEISEKSEIFDDQFSVERPDGSNFTLKIRSTKLEDSAMYFCASSEFAGGNTIYFGEGSWLTVV.

This clonotype was seen at least ten times. The junction departs from the called germline gene at one end, perhaps through a read error. The rearrangement links TRBV12-3 or TRBV12-4 to TRBJ2-5; D not resolved. This CDR3 has 14 amino acids. The CDR3 loop is CAGSLGQEQETQYF. CDR3 DNA sequence: TGTGCCGGCAGTTTAGGGCAGGAGCAAGAGACCCAGTACTTC.

There are many counts of this clonotype. The rearrangement uses TRBV20-1 and TRBJ2-7; perhaps TRBD1 as D (6 bases). The germline V gene encodes CDR1 DFQATT and CDR2 SNEGSKA (reference sequence). V lost 7 bases and J lost 2, with 15 bases in between. The CDR3 runs 13 residues. CDR3 DNA: TGCAGTGGAGCCTGGACAGAGGCCTACGAGCAGTACTTC. Protein sequence: CSGAWTEAYEQYF.

This clonotype was observed at least ten times. The chain carries TRBV12-3 or TRBV12-4 and TRBJ2-5, with D perhaps TRBD1 or TRBD2 (5 bases each). CDR3 length: 14 residues. V was trimmed by 6 bases and J by 4 bases, leaving 15 bases between them. CDR3 residues: CASSLFRDRETQYF. CDR3 nucleotide sequence: TGTGCCAGCAGCCTATTCCGGGACCGAGAGACCCAGTACTTC.

The CDR3 is CASSMPPRETQYF. For the CDR3, the DNA is TGTGCCAGCAGTATGCCCCCCAGAGAGACCCAGTACTTC. This chain links TRBV28 with TRBJ2-5; D gene uncertain. This CDR3 is 13 amino acids long. CDR1 MDHEN and CDR2 SYDVKM come from the germline V gene. V shed 5 bases and J shed 4 bases, with 11 bases lying between them.

This clonotype was detected ten times or more. The gene calls are TRBV7-9 and TRBJ2-4, with no clear D. The germline V and J ends were trimmed by 2 bases and 9 bases, with 11 bases remaining between them. Per germline, CDR1 SEHNR and CDR2 FQNEAQ (reference sequence). CDR3 length: 13 amino acids. As DNA, the CDR3 is TGTGCCAGCAGCTTATCGCTGACGGGCATTCAGTACTTC. It specifies CASSLSLTGIQYF.

This clonotype was detected ten times or more. The chain recombines TRBV2 with TRBJ1-1, with a possible D match to TRBD1 (5 bases). Germline CDR1 reads SNHLY; CDR2 reads FYNNEI. This CDR3 is 13 amino acids long. The V end was cut by 2 bases, the J end by 5 bases, with 9 bases between. CDR3 sequence reads: CASSEIRATEAFF. The CDR3 nucleotides are TGTGCCAGCAGTGAAATCAGGGCTACTGAAGCTTTCTTT. The whole variable domain, filled in from reference TRBV2 and TRBJ1-1, reads EPEVTQTPSHQVTQMGQEVILRCVPISNHLYFYWYRQILGQKVEFLVSFYNNEISEKSEIFDDQFSVERPDGSNFTLKIRSTKLEDSAMYFCASSEIRATEAFFGQGTRLTVV.

This clonotype was recorded many times. The rearrangement joins TRBV10-3 to TRBJ1-2; D ambiguous. V lost 3 bases to trimming and J lost 6 bases, with 8 bases between them. The length of the CDR3 is 12 residues. Germline lookup yields CDR1 ENHRY and CDR2 SYGVKD. The CDR3: CAISEVENGYTF. In DNA, the CDR3 is TGTGCCATCAGTGAAGTCGAGAATGGCTACACCTTC.

The genes are TRBV11-2 and TRBJ2-2, with D perhaps TRBD2 (7 bases). This CDR3 region has 17 residues. Germline V gene data show CDR1 as SGHAT and CDR2 as FQNNGV. V lost 5 bases, J lost 0 bases, and 16 bases lay in between. CDR3 nucleotide sequence: TGTGCCAGCAGCGTACGTACGGGGGGCGCGAACACCGGGGAGCTGTTTTTT. Translated: CASSVRTGGANTGELFF.

This clonotype was seen many times. J is TRBJ2-7 and V is TRBV18, with D hard to call. The germline CDR1 and CDR2 sequences are KGHSH and LQKENI. The CDR3 length is 14 residues. Trimming removed 1 base at V and 1 base at J, with 8 bases between. CDR3 in amino acids: CASSPQAASYEQYF. As DNA, the CDR3 is TGTGCCAGCTCACCACAGGCAGCATCCTACGAGCAGTACTTC.

In its sample, this clonotype was seen many times. This chain joins TRBV12-3 or TRBV12-4 and TRBJ1-1; TRBD1 matches 12 bases. J gave up 5 bases and V 5 bases, and 12 bases lay outside the gene matches. The CDR3 is 17 residues long. CDR3 amino acids: CASSRSGTGGAETEAFF. In DNA form, the CDR3 reads TGTGCCAGCAGTCGGTCCGGGACAGGGGGCGCCGAAACTGAAGCTTTCTTT.

The V gene is TRBV5-1, the J gene TRBJ1-1; D not certain. CDR1 SGHRS and CDR2 YFSETQ come from the germline V gene. This CDR3 has 13 amino acids. Trimming removed 4 bases from V and 3 bases from J, with 10 bases in between. The CDR3 DNA follows: TGCGCCAGCAGCCGGGGATTGGACACTGAAGCTTTCTTT. It is translated as CASSRGLDTEAFF.

The chain combines TRBV12-3 or TRBV12-4 with TRBJ1-1; D not certain. V lost 7 bases and J lost 5, with 11 bases in between. The CDR3 sequence is 12 residues long. This chain's CDR3 is CASKFLGTEAFF. CDR3 sequence (DNA): TGTGCCAGCAAATTTCTTGGAACTGAAGCTTTCTTT.

Many counts were recorded for this clonotype. The rearrangement links TRBV2 to TRBJ1-1; D may be TRBD1 (5 bases). Per the germline V gene, CDR1 is SNHLY and CDR2 is FYNNEI. The V and J ends lost 3 bases and 2 bases respectively, with 16 bases between them. The CDR3 is 16 residues long. CDR3 DNA: TGTGCCAGCAGTGATCGGGGGGAAAGGGCCAACACTGAAGCTTTCTTT. It specifies CASSDRGERANTEAFF.

This clonotype was seen ten or more times. V gene TRBV30 combines with J gene TRBJ1-2; TRBD1 is a possible D gene (6 bases). The CDR3 contains 15 residues. Germline V CDR1 and CDR2: GTSNPN, SVGIG (reference sequence). Trimming took 3 bases from V and 5 from J, leaving 19 bases between them. The CDR3 DNA reads TGTGCCTGGAGCGACCTCGGACAGATCACGTATGGCTACACCTTC. Translating gives CAWSDLGQITYGYTF.

This clonotype was seen repeatedly, ten times or more. This rearrangement joins TRBV5-1 to TRBJ1-1, with 8 bases fitting TRBD1. The CDR3 covers 14 residues. Losses at the gene ends were 4 bases for V and 5 bases for J; bases not matched to a gene: 7. Germline-derived CDR1 and CDR2 are SGHRS and YFSETQ. CDR3 sequence: CASSAAQGATEAFF. CDR3 bases: TGCGCCAGCAGCGCGGCCCAGGGGGCAACTGAAGCTTTCTTT. The whole variable domain, remainder taken from reference TRBV5-1 and TRBJ1-1, is KAGVTQTPRYLIKTRGQQVTLSCSPISGHRSVSWYQQTPGQGLQFLFEYFSETQRNKGNFPGRFSGRQFSNSRSEMNVSTLELGDSALYLCASSAAQGATEAFFGQGTRLTVV.

This clonotype was observed a handful of times. The V gene is TRBV12-3 or TRBV12-4, the J gene TRBJ2-2, with D possibly being TRBD1 or TRBD2 (5 bases each). The V gene lost 1 base and the J gene lost 7 bases, with 19 bases spanning the gap. CDR3 size: 17 residues. The CDR3 DNA follows: TGTGCCAGCAGTTTAGTGGTTGTGAGGGGAGTTATCGGGGAGCTGTTTTTT. Translating it yields CASSLVVVRGVIGELFF.

There are many counts of this clonotype. J is TRBJ1-2 and V is TRBV15; a possible D gene is TRBD1 (6 bases). V was pared by 4 bases and J by 9 bases, with 18 bases between. Germline assignment: CDR1 LNHNV and CDR2 YYDKDF (reference sequence). The CDR3 length is 14 residues. As DNA, the CDR3 is TGTGCCACCAGCACTCACCCAGGGGAACAGAGCTACACCTTC. Protein sequence: CATSTHPGEQSYTF. Combining the CDR3 with reference TRBV15 and TRBJ1-2 gives the whole variable domain DAMVIQNPRYQVTQFGKPVTLSCSQTLNHNVMYWYQQKSSQAPKLLFHYYDKDFNNEADTPDNFQSRRPNTSFCFLDIRSPGLGDTAMYLCATSTHPGEQSYTFGSGTRLTVV.

The table lists this clonotype with many counts. The rearrangement uses TRBV15 and TRBJ2-2; 10 positions match TRBD1. The trim removed 3 bases at V and 7 bases at J, leaving 8 bases unmatched. This CDR3 spans 16 amino acids. Germline CDR1 LNHNV, CDR2 YYDKDF (reference sequence). CDR3 region: CATSRGTGARGGELFF. The CDR3 DNA reads TGTGCCACCAGCAGGGGGACAGGGGCGCGCGGCGGGGAGCTGTTTTTT. Based on the CDR3 plus reference TRBV15 and TRBJ2-2, the full variable domain is DAMVIQNPRYQVTQFGKPVTLSCSQTLNHNVMYWYQQKSSQAPKLLFHYYDKDFNNEADTPDNFQSRRPNTSFCFLDIRSPGLGDTAMYLCATSRGTGARGGELFFGEGSRLTVL.

This clonotype was counted ten times or more. The chain combines TRBV5-4 with TRBJ1-2; 8 bases line up with TRBD1. The CDR3 sequence is 12 residues long. V shed 4 bases, J shed 8 bases, and the junction held 4 bases outside the gene matches. Germline values: CDR1 SGHNT, CDR2 YYREEE (reference sequence). CDR3 DNA: TGTGCCAGCAGCACGGACAGGGACGGCTACACCTTC. Protein sequence: CASSTDRDGYTF.

The chain couples TRBV20-1 to TRBJ1-1; maybe TRBD1 (6 bases). CDR3 length: 12 amino acids. V was cut by 5 bases and J by 4 bases, with 11 bases left in between. Germline V gene lookup returns CDR1 DFQATT and CDR2 SNEGSKA (reference sequence). Written as DNA, the CDR3 is TGCAGTGCTCAGGGGCCCAGCACTGAAGCTTTCTTT. Its protein is CSAQGPSTEAFF.

This clonotype was seen many times. V and J are TRBV11-1 and TRBJ1-1, with 7 bases identical to TRBD1. The germline V gene encodes CDR1 SGHAT and CDR2 FQDESV (reference sequence). CDR3 length: 16 residues. J was trimmed by 1 base and V by 5 bases; bases with no gene match: 10. CDR3 sequence (DNA): TGTGCCAGCAGCCCACGCCCTGGGACAGAGAACACTGAAGCTTTCTTT. Protein: CASSPRPGTENTEAFF.

Points on this clonotype: The junction does not match germline at one end; this may be a read error. In DNA form, the CDR3 reads TGCAGCATTGAAGATCTGGGTAACTATGGCTACACCTTC. Translation: CSIEDLGNYGYTF. The rearrangement uses TRBV29-1 and TRBJ1-2; D unresolved. CDR1 and CDR2 (germline): SQVTM, ANQGSEA. The CDR3 has 13 amino acids.

The chain's CDR3 is CASSVPYVGDPQYF. The CDR3 DNA follows: TGTGCCAGCAGTGTACCGTACGTTGGGGACCCACAGTACTTC. The J gene is TRBJ2-4, the V gene TRBV2; either TRBD1 or TRBD2 may supply D (5 bases each). Germline CDR1 and CDR2: SNHLY and FYNNEI. The germline V and J ends were trimmed by 4 bases and 13 bases, with 20 bases remaining between them. This CDR3 spans 14 amino acids.

CDR3 sequence: CASSPMELDRATSYEQYF. The CDR3 region has the DNA TGTGCCAGCTCACCTATGGAGTTAGACAGGGCTACCTCCTACGAGCAGTACTTC. The chain carries TRBV18 and TRBJ2-7; 7 bases align to TRBD1. The CDR3 covers 18 residues. The germline CDR1 and CDR2 sequences are KGHSH and LQKENI. Trimming cost V 3 bases and J 0 bases; bases outside gene matches: 14.

This clonotype has ten or more counts. This chain links TRBV20-1 with TRBJ2-5; maybe TRBD1 (6 bases). The germline gives CDR1 DFQATT, CDR2 SNEGSKA (reference sequence). Trimming took off 5 bases at V and 6 bases at J, with 16 bases between the two ends. There are 13 residues in the CDR3. In DNA, the CDR3 is TGCAGTGCTTTGGACAGTGTGGGAAAGACCCAGTACTTC. The encoded protein is CSALDSVGKTQYF.